The next 5 T cell receptor beta chains were all read from a single sample in a study of cytomegalovirus exposure and HLA in healthy donors. PCR amplification relied on 60 Vbeta primers (plus 13 Jbeta primers). Sequencing used immunoSEQ multiplex PCR; TCRdb keeps in-frame clones, though not all of them. The repertoire consists of 100,000 to 150,000 clones, with around two thirds occurring once and the leading ten covering 4% to 5.5%. Sequenced material: PBMCs. The origin of the receptors is a man in his sixties in good health and CMV-seropositive.

The table lists this clone with a few counts. This chain links TRBV7-3 with TRBJ1-2, with 8 bases identical to TRBD1. J lost 2 bases, V lost 5 bases, and 4 bases had no gene match. The germline CDR1 and CDR2 sequences are SGHTA and FQGTGA. This CDR3 is built from 14 residues. In DNA form, the CDR3 reads TGTGCCAGCAGCGCCCGGGACAGGAACTATGGCTACACCTTC. Its protein product is CASSARDRNYGYTF.

The rearrangement links TRBV15 to TRBJ2-2; no firm D call. CDR3 length equals 14 residues. V was shortened by 5 bases and J by 5 bases, with 12 bases between the two germline ends. Germline V CDR1 and CDR2: LNHNV, YYDKDF (reference sequence). For the CDR3, the DNA is TGTGCCACCAGCCGTTCGGGTGGAACCGGGGAGCTGTTTTTT. It specifies CATSRSGGTGELFF.

This clone was counted a few times. This rearrangement joins TRBV7-3 to TRBJ2-7; D ambiguous. CDR1 and CDR2 from the germline V gene are SGHTA and FQGTGA. The CDR3 covers 16 residues. Trimming cost V 1 base and J 6 bases, with 19 bases left between them. The CDR3, as DNA: TGTGCCAGCAGCTTAAACCCTGCGGCCACTTTAGGCGAGCAGTACTTC. This translates into CASSLNPAATLGEQYF. Drawing the rest from reference TRBV7-3 and TRBJ2-7, the complete variable domain is GAGVSQTPSNKVTEKGKYVELRCDPISGHTALYWYRQSLGQGPEFLIYFQGTGAADDSGLPNDRFFAVRPEGSVSTLKIQRTERGDSAVYLCASSLNPAATLGEQYFGPGTRLTVT.

The chain carries TRBV6-1 and TRBJ2-3; the D is unclear. Trimming pared 8 bases from V and 2 bases from J, leaving 11 bases between. Germline lookup yields CDR1 MNHNS and CDR2 SASEGT. The CDR3 contains 13 residues. The CDR3 DNA follows: TGTGCCAGCGAGGTTCTATTCACAGATACGCAGTATTTT. This encodes CASEVLFTDTQYF.

The chain is built from TRBV11-2 and TRBJ1-1; 9 positions match TRBD1. Unmatched junction bases numbered 5, after V lost 8 bases and J lost 4 bases. Per germline, CDR1 SGHAT and CDR2 FQNNGV. The CDR3 length is 13 residues. The CDR3 sequence: CASGGTGITEAFF. The CDR3 coding sequence is TGTGCCAGCGGGGGGACAGGGATCACTGAAGCTTTCTTT.